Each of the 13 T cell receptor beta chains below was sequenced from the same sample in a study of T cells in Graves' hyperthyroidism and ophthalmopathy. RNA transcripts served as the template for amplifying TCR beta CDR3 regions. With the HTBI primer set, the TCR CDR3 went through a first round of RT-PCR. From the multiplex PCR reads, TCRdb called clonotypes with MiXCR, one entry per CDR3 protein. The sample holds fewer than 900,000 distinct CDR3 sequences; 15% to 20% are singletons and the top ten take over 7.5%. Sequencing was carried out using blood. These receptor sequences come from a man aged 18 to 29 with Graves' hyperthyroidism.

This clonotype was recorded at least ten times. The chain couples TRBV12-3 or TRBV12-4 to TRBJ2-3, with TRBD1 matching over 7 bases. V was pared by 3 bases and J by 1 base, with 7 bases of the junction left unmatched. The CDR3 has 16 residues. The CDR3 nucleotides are TGTGCCAGCAGTTTTGTAGGGGGCACCCGCACAGATACGCAGTATTTT. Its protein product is CASSFVGGTRTDTQYF.

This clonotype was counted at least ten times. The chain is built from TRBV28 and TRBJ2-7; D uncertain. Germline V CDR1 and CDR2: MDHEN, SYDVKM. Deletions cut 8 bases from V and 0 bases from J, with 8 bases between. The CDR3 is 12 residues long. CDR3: CASYDHSYEQYF. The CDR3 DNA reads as TGTGCCAGCTACGACCACTCCTACGAGCAGTACTTC. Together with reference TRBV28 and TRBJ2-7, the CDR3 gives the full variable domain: DVKVTQSSRYLVKRTGEKVFLECVQDMDHENMFWYRQDPGLGLRLIYFSYDVKMKEKGDIPEGYSVSREKKERFSLILESASTNQTSMYLCASYDHSYEQYFGPGTRLTVT.

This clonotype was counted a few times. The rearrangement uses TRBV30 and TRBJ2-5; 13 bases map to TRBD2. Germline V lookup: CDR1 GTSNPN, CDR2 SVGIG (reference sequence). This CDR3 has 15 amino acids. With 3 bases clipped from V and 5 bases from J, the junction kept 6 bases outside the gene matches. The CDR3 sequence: CAWSLLTSGRETQYF. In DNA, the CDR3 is TGTGCCTGGAGCCTCTTGACTAGCGGGAGGGAGACCCAGTACTTC. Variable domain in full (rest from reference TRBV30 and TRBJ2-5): SQTIHQWPATLVQPVGSPLSLECTVEGTSNPNLYWYRQAAGRGLQLLFYSVGIGQISSEVPQNLSASRPQDRQFILSSKKLLLSDSGFYLCAWSLLTSGRETQYFGPGTRLLVL.

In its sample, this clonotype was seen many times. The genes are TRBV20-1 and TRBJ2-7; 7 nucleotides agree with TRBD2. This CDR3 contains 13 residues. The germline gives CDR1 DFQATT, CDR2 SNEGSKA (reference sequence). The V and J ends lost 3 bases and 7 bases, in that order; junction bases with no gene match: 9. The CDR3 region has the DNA TGCAGTGCTAGGCTAGCGGCTTTCGGGGAGCAGTACTTC. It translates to CSARLAAFGEQYF.

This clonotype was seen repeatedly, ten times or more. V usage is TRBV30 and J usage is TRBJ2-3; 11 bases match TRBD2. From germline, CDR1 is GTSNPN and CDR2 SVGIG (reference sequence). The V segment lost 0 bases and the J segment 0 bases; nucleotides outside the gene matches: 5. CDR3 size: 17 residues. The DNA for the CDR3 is TGTGCCTGGAGTGTACGAAGGACTAGCGGGAGCACAGATACGCAGTATTTT. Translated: CAWSVRRTSGSTDTQYF.

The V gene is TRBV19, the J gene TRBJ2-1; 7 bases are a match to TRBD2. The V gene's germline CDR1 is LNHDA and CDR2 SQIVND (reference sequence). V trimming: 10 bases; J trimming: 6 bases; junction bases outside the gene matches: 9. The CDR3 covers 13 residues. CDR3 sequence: CATTPGGPNEQFF. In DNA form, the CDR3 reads TGTGCCACTACCCCGGGAGGTCCCAATGAGCAGTTCTTC.

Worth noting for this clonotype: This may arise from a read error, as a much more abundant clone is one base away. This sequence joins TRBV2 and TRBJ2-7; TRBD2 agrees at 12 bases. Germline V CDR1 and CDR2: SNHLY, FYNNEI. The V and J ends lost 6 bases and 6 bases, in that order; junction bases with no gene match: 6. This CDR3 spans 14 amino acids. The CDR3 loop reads CASRRTSGKSEQYF. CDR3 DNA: TGTGCCAGCAGGCGGACTAGCGGGAAGAGCGAGCAGTACTTC.

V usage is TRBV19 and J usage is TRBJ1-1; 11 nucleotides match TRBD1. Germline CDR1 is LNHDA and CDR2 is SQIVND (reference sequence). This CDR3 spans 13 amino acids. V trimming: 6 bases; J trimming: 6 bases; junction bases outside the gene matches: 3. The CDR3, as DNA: TGTGCCAGTAGGCGGACAGGGGGCTCTGAAGCTTTCTTT. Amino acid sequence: CASRRTGGSEAFF.

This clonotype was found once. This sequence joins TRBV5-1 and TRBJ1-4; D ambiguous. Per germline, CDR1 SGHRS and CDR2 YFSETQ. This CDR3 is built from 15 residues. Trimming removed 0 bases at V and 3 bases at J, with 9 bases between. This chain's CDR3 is CASSLEARANEKLFF. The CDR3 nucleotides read TGCGCCAGCAGCTTGGAAGCCCGCGCTAATGAAAAACTGTTTTTT.

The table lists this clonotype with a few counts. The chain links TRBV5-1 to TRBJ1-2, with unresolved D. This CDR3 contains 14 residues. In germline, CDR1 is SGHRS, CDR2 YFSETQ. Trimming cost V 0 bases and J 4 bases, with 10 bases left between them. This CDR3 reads CASSLGRVSYGYTF. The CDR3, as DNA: TGCGCCAGCAGCTTGGGGCGGGTGAGCTATGGCTACACCTTC.

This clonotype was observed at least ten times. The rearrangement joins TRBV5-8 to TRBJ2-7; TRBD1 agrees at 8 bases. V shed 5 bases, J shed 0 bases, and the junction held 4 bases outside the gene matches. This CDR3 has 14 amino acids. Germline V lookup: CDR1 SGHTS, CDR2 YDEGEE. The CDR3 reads CASRQGAPSYEQYF. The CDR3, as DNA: TGTGCCAGCAGGCAGGGGGCTCCCTCCTACGAGCAGTACTTC.

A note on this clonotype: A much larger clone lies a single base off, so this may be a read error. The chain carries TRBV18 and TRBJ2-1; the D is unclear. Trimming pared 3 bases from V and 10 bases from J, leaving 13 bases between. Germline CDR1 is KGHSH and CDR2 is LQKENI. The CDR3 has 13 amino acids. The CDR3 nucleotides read TGTGCCAGCTCACCGGGTCACAAGTTCGAGCAGTTCTTC. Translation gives CASSPGHKFEQFF.

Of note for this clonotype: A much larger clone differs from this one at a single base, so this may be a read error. In DNA, the CDR3 is TGTGCCAGCAGCTTAGGACTAGCGGGACGAGAGACCCAGTACTTC. Its protein product is CASSLGLAGRETQYF. The V gene is TRBV7-8, the J gene TRBJ2-5; 11 bases line up with TRBD2. The CDR3 is 15 residues long. The V gene's germline CDR1 is SGHVS and CDR2 FQNEAQ. V lost 1 base, J lost 4 bases, and 2 bases stayed unmatched.